These T cell receptor beta chains were read from a single sample in a study of T cells in Graves' hyperthyroidism and ophthalmopathy. TCRdb re-analysed the multiplex PCR reads in MiXCR, keeping a single row per CDR3 protein. The sample includes 370,000 or so distinct CDR3 sequences, 20% to 25% of them seen just once. Sequenced input: blood. The receptor set was obtained from a middle-aged man with Graves' hyperthyroidism. Each CDR3 is given with its conserved first and last residue. D genes are given only for firm matches. Only part of the rows carry a size: once, few, many, or a class if the clone is expanded.

CDR3 protein: CASSSRWGEDHTDTQYF; CDR3 DNA: TGTGCCAGCAGCTCCCGGTGGGGGGAAGACCACACAGATACGCAGTATTTT; D gene: NA; V gene: TRBV11-3; clone size: NA; J gene: TRBJ2-3
CDR3 protein: CATSRGTGTANSPLHF; CDR3 DNA: TGTGCCACCAGCAGAGGAACCGGGACAGCAAATTCACCCCTCCACTTT; D gene: TRBD1; V gene: TRBV15; clone size: NA; J gene: TRBJ1-6
CDR3 protein: CASSENRESYEQYF; CDR3 DNA: TGTGCCAGCAGCGAAAACCGGGAGTCCTACGAGCAGTACTTC; D gene: NA; V gene: TRBV11-3; clone size: many; J gene: TRBJ2-7
CDR3 protein: CASSLGGTGYTGELFF; CDR3 DNA: TGTGCCAGCAGCTTAGGTGGGACAGGGTACACCGGGGAGCTGTTTTTT; D gene: TRBD1; V gene: TRBV7-6; clone size: few; J gene: TRBJ2-2
CDR3 protein: CASSMGLVLGEQYF; CDR3 DNA: TGCGCCAGCAGCATGGGACTAGTTCTTGGCGAGCAGTACTTC; D gene: TRBD2; V gene: TRBV5-1; clone size: few; J gene: TRBJ2-7
CDR3 protein: CASSDFASYEQFF; CDR3 DNA: TGTGCCAGCAGTGATTTTGCTAGTTACGAGCAGTTCTTC; D gene: NA; V gene: TRBV6-1; clone size: NA; J gene: TRBJ2-1
CDR3 protein: CSALTGGSYEQYF; CDR3 DNA: TGCAGCGCACTGACAGGGGGCTCCTACGAGCAGTACTTC; D gene: TRBD1; V gene: TRBV29-1; clone size: few; J gene: TRBJ2-7
CDR3 protein: CASSLGTSVTDTQYF; CDR3 DNA: TGTGCCAGCAGCTTAGGGACTAGCGTCACAGATACGCAGTATTTT; D gene: TRBD2; V gene: TRBV7-9; clone size: many; J gene: TRBJ2-3
CDR3 protein: CASSPRTLGDNEQFF; CDR3 DNA: TGTGCCAGCAGCCCCCGGACTTTGGGTGACAATGAGCAGTTCTTC; D gene: NA; V gene: TRBV7-9; clone size: many; J gene: TRBJ2-1
CDR3 protein: CASSLRQGHSYEQYF; CDR3 DNA: TGTGCCAGCAGCTTAAGACAGGGGCACTCCTACGAGCAGTACTTC; D gene: TRBD1; V gene: TRBV11-2; clone size: many; J gene: TRBJ2-7
CDR3 protein: CASSAFSGRAFEQYF; CDR3 DNA: TGTGCCAGCAGCGCGTTTAGCGGGAGGGCCTTCGAGCAGTACTTC; D gene: TRBD2; V gene: TRBV2; clone size: few; J gene: TRBJ2-7
CDR3 protein: CASSNLQVRQYNEQFF; CDR3 DNA: TGTGCCAGCAGCAACCTACAGGTTCGGCAATACAATGAGCAGTTCTTC; D gene: NA; V gene: TRBV11-2; clone size: many; J gene: TRBJ2-1
CDR3 protein: CASSSPGPVTHEQFF; CDR3 DNA: TGTGCCAGCTCATCTCCGGGCCCAGTGACTCATGAGCAGTTCTTC; D gene: NA; V gene: TRBV18; clone size: NA; J gene: TRBJ2-1
CDR3 protein: CASRRDAIGTDTQYF; CDR3 DNA: TGCGCCAGCAGAAGGGACGCCATAGGGACAGATACGCAGTATTTT; D gene: NA; V gene: TRBV5-1; clone size: many; J gene: TRBJ2-3
CDR3 protein: CSASGGGTEAFF; CDR3 DNA: TGCAGTGCTAGTGGGGGGGGCACTGAAGCTTTCTTT; D gene: NA; V gene: TRBV20-1; clone size: few; J gene: TRBJ1-1
CDR3 protein: CATSDLGEETQYF; CDR3 DNA: TGTGCCACCAGTGATTTAGGAGAAGAGACCCAGTACTTC; D gene: NA; V gene: TRBV24-1; clone size: few; J gene: TRBJ2-5
CDR3 protein: CSASQGQGITEQFF; CDR3 DNA: TGCAGTGCTAGTCAAGGACAGGGTATCACTGAGCAGTTCTTC; D gene: TRBD1; V gene: TRBV20-1; clone size: NA; J gene: TRBJ2-1
CDR3 protein: CASSSLITNTGELFF; CDR3 DNA: TGCGCCAGCTCCTCGTTGATCACGAACACCGGGGAGCTGTTTTTT; D gene: NA; V gene: TRBV5-1; clone size: NA; J gene: TRBJ2-2
CDR3 protein: CASSRGGRDTQYF; CDR3 DNA: TGTGCCAGCAGCCGTGGCGGGCGGGATACGCAGTATTTT; D gene: NA; V gene: TRBV7-3; clone size: few; J gene: TRBJ2-3
CDR3 protein: CASNWDSGSYNEQFF; CDR3 DNA: TGCGCCAGCAACTGGGACTCCGGCTCCTACAATGAGCAGTTCTTC; D gene: NA; V gene: TRBV4-1; clone size: few; J gene: TRBJ2-1
CDR3 protein: CSARDRQGRSSYNEQFF; CDR3 DNA: TGCAGTGCTAGAGACAGGCAAGGAAGGAGCTCCTACAATGAGCAGTTCTTC; D gene: NA; V gene: TRBV20-1; clone size: many; J gene: TRBJ2-1
CDR3 protein: CASSPVSRDEQFF; CDR3 DNA: TGTGCCAGCAGCCCAGTGAGTAGGGATGAGCAGTTCTTC; D gene: NA; V gene: TRBV28; clone size: many; J gene: TRBJ2-1
CDR3 protein: CAGSLGHPDTQYF; CDR3 DNA: TGTGCCGGCAGCTTAGGACACCCAGATACGCAGTATTTT; D gene: NA; V gene: TRBV11-3; clone size: many; J gene: TRBJ2-3
CDR3 protein: CASGLGYAGEQFF; CDR3 DNA: TGTGCTAGTGGTTTGGGGTACGCCGGTGAGCAGTTCTTC; D gene: NA; V gene: TRBV12-5; clone size: few; J gene: TRBJ2-1
CDR3 protein: CASSQDPGGIQWPQHF; CDR3 DNA: TGCGCCAGCAGCCAAGACCCAGGGGGGATTCAATGGCCCCAGCATTTT; D gene: TRBD1; V gene: TRBV4-1; clone size: few; J gene: TRBJ1-5
CDR3 protein: CATSAPGNTEAFF; CDR3 DNA: TGTGCCACCAGTGCTCCCGGGAACACTGAAGCTTTCTTT; D gene: NA; V gene: TRBV24-1; clone size: few; J gene: TRBJ1-1
CDR3 protein: CASSVSGELTGELFF; CDR3 DNA: TGTGCCAGCAGTGTTAGCGGAGAGCTTACCGGGGAGCTGTTTTTT; D gene: NA; V gene: TRBV2; clone size: few; J gene: TRBJ2-2
CDR3 protein: CASSRRGTTEAFF; CDR3 DNA: TGCGCCAGCAGCCGCCGCGGGACGACTGAAGCTTTCTTT; D gene: NA; V gene: TRBV4-1; clone size: NA; J gene: TRBJ1-1
CDR3 protein: CASSSRPGIYGYTF; CDR3 DNA: TGTGCCAGCAGTTCCCGCCCAGGGATTTATGGCTACACCTTC; D gene: NA; V gene: TRBV28; clone size: many; J gene: TRBJ1-2
CDR3 protein: CASSSTGGMEEQYF; CDR3 DNA: TGTGCCAGCAGCTCGACAGGGGGAATGGAAGAGCAGTACTTC; D gene: TRBD1; V gene: TRBV7-3; clone size: NA; J gene: TRBJ2-7
CDR3 protein: CSAGRDLSSYNEQFF; CDR3 DNA: TGCAGTGCCGGCCGGGACCTGAGCTCCTACAATGAGCAGTTCTTC; D gene: NA; V gene: TRBV20-1; clone size: NA; J gene: TRBJ2-1
CDR3 protein: CASSIRGSGRHTEAFF; CDR3 DNA: TGTGCCAGCAGCATTAGGGGATCGGGAAGACACACTGAAGCTTTCTTT; D gene: NA; V gene: TRBV7-8; clone size: NA; J gene: TRBJ1-1
CDR3 protein: CATSAGAGPSYEQYF; CDR3 DNA: TGTGCCACCAGTGCCGGGGCAGGACCCTCCTACGAGCAGTACTTC; D gene: NA; V gene: TRBV24-1; clone size: NA; J gene: TRBJ2-7
CDR3 protein: CASSPSRTGELFF; CDR3 DNA: TGTGCCAGCAGCCCATCCCGTACCGGGGAGCTGTTTTTT; D gene: NA; V gene: TRBV14; clone size: NA; J gene: TRBJ2-2
CDR3 protein: CATSASGTSGYNEQFF; CDR3 DNA: TGTGCCACCAGTGCCTCCGGGACTAGCGGGTACAATGAGCAGTTCTTC; D gene: TRBD2; V gene: TRBV24-1; clone size: NA; J gene: TRBJ2-1
CDR3 protein: CATSSGNEQFF; CDR3 DNA: TGTGCCACCAGCAGCGGCAATGAGCAGTTCTTC; D gene: NA; V gene: TRBV24-1; clone size: NA; J gene: TRBJ2-1
CDR3 protein: CASSSSGTGYEQYF; CDR3 DNA: TGTGCCAGCAGTTCGTCCGGGACAGGCTACGAGCAGTACTTC; D gene: TRBD1; V gene: TRBV27; clone size: NA; J gene: TRBJ2-7
CDR3 protein: CSAATGFDQPQHF; CDR3 DNA: TGCAGCGCCGCCACAGGGTTCGATCAGCCCCAGCATTTT; D gene: NA; V gene: TRBV29-1; clone size: NA; J gene: TRBJ1-5
CDR3 protein: CSAGSPGLRMGEQYF; CDR3 DNA: TGCAGTGCTGGTTCCCCGGGACTAAGAATGGGCGAGCAGTACTTC; D gene: TRBD2; V gene: TRBV20-1; clone size: NA; J gene: TRBJ2-7
CDR3 protein: CASSLFPGGELFF; CDR3 DNA: TGTGCCAGCAGCTTATTTCCGGGCGGGGAGCTGTTTTTT; D gene: NA; V gene: TRBV7-3; clone size: few; J gene: TRBJ2-2
CDR3 protein: CSVVAGPVGETQYF; CDR3 DNA: TGCAGCGTTGTTGCGGGGCCGGTGGGAGAGACCCAGTACTTC; D gene: NA; V gene: TRBV29-1; clone size: NA; J gene: TRBJ2-5
CDR3 protein: CSVDTEWGDYGYTF; CDR3 DNA: TGCAGCGTTGATACGGAATGGGGCGACTATGGCTACACCTTC; D gene: NA; V gene: TRBV29-1; clone size: NA; J gene: TRBJ1-2
CDR3 protein: CASSRLVYNRDEQFF; CDR3 DNA: TGTGCCAGCAGCCGACTAGTCTATAACAGGGATGAGCAGTTCTTC; D gene: NA; V gene: TRBV7-2; clone size: NA; J gene: TRBJ2-1
CDR3 protein: CASSFGRAASTDTQYF; CDR3 DNA: TGTGCCAGCAGCTTCGGGAGGGCCGCGAGCACAGATACGCAGTATTTT; D gene: TRBD2; V gene: TRBV6-1; clone size: NA; J gene: TRBJ2-3
CDR3 protein: CASSGGTGNNSPLHF; CDR3 DNA: TGCGCCAGCAGCGGTGGGACAGGGAACAATTCACCCCTCCACTTT; D gene: TRBD1; V gene: TRBV5-1; clone size: few; J gene: TRBJ1-6
CDR3 protein: CAISDSGSLWRGETQYF; CDR3 DNA: TGTGCCATCAGTGATTCCGGGAGTTTATGGAGAGGGGAGACCCAGTACTTC; D gene: NA; V gene: TRBV10-3; clone size: many; J gene: TRBJ2-5
CDR3 protein: CASRFDQGPGELFF; CDR3 DNA: TGTGCCAGCAGGTTTGATCAGGGTCCGGGGGAGCTGTTTTTT; D gene: NA; V gene: TRBV5-4; clone size: NA; J gene: TRBJ2-2